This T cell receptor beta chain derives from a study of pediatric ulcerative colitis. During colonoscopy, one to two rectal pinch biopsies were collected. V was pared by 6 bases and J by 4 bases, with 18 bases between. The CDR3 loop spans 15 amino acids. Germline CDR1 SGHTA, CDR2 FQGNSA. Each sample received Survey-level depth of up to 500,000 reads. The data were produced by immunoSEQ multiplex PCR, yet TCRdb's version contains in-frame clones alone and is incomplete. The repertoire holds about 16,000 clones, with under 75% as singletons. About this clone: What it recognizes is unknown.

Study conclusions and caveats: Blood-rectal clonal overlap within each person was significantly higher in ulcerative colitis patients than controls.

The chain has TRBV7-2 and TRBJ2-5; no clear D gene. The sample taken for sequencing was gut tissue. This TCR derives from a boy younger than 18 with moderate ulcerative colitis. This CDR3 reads CASSSQGLKLETQYF. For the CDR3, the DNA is TGTGCCAGCAGTTCACAAGGGTTAAAATTAGAGACCCAGTACTTC.